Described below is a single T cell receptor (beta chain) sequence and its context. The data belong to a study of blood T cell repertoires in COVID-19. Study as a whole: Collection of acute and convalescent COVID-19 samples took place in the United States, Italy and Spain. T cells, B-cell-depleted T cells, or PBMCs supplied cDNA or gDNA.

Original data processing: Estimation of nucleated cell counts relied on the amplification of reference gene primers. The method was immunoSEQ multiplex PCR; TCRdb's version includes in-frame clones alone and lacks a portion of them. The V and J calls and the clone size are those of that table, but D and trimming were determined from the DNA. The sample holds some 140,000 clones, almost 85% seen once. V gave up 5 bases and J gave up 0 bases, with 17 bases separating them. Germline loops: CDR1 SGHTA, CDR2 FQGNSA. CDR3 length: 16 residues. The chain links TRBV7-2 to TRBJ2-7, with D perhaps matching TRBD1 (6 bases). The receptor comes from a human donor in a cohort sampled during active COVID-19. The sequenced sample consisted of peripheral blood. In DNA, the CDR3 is TGTGCCAGCAGCCACCCGCCCGGACAGACCTCCTACGAGCAGTACTTC. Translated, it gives CASSHPPGQTSYEQYF.